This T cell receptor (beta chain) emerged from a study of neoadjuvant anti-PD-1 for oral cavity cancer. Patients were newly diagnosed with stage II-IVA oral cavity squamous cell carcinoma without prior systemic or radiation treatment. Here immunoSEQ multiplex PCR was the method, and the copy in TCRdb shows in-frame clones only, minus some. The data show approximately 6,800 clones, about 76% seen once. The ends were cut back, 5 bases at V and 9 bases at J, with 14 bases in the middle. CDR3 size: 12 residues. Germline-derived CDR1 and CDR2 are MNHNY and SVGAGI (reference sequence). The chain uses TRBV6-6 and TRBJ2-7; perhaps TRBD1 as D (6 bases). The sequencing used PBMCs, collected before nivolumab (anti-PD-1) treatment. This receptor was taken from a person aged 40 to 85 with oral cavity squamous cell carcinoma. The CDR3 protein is CASSTSGVGQYF. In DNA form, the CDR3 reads TGTGCCAGCAGTACATCAGGGGTAGGGCAGTACTTC.